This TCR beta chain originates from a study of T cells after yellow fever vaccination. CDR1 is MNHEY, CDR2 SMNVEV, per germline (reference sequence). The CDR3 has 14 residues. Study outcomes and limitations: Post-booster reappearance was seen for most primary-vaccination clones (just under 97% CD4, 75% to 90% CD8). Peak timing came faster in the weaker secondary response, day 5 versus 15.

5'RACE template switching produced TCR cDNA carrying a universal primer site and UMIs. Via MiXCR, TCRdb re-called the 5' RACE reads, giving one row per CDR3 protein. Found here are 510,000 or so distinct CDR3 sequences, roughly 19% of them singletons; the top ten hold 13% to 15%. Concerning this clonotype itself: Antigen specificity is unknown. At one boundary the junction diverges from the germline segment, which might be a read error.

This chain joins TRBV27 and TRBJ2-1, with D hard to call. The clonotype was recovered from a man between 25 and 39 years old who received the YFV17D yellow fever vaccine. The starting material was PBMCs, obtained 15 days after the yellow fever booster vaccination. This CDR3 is CASSLVSSYNEPFF. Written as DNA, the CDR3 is TGTGCCAGCAGTTTGGTCAGCTCCTACAATGAGCCGTTCTTC.